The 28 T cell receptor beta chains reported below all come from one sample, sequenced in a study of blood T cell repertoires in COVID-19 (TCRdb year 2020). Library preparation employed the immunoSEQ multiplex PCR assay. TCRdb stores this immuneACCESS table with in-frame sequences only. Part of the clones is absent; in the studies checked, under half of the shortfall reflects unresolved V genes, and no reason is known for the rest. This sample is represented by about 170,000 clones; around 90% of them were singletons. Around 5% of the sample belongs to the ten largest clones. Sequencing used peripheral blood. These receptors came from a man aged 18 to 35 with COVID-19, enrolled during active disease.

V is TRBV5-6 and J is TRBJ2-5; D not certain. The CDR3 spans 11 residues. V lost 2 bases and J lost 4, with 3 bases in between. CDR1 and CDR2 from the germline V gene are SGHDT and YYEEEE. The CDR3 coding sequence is TGTGCCAGCAGCTTCGTAGAGACCCAGTACTTC. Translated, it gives CASSFVETQYF. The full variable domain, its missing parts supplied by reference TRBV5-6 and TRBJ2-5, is DAGVTQSPTHLIKTRGQQVTLRCSPKSGHDTVSWYQQALGQGPQFIFQYYEEEERQRGNFPDRFSGHQFPNYSSELNVNALLLGDSALYLCASSFVETQYFGPGTRLLVL.

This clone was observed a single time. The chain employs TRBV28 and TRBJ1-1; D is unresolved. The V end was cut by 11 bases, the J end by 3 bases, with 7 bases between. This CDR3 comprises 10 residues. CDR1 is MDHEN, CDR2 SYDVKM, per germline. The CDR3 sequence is CASGYTEAFF. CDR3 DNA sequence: TGTGCCTCGGGTTACACTGAAGCTTTCTTT. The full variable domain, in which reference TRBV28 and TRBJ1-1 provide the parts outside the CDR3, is DVKVTQSSRYLVKRTGEKVFLECVQDMDHENMFWYRQDPGLGLRLIYFSYDVKMKEKGDIPEGYSVSREKKERFSLILESASTNQTSMYLCASGYTEAFFGQGTRLTVV.

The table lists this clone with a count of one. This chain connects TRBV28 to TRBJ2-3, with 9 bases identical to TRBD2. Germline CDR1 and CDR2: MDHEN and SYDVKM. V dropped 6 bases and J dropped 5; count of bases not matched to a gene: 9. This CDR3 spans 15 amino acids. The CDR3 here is CASRSPGLAGDTQYF. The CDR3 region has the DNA TGTGCCAGCAGATCCCCGGGACTAGCTGGAGATACGCAGTATTTT.

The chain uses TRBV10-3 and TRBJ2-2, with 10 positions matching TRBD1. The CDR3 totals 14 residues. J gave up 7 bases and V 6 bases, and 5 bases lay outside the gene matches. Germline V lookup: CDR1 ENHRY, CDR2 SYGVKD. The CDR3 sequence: CAISGTGAGGELFF. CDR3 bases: TGTGCCATCAGCGGGACAGGGGCTGGCGGGGAGCTGTTTTTT.

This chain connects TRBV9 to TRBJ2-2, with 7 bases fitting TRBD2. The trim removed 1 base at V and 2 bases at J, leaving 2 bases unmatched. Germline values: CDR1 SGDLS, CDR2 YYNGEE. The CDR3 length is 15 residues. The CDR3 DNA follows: TGTGCCAGCAGCGTAAGCGGGATAAACACCGGGGAGCTGTTTTTT. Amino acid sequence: CASSVSGINTGELFF.

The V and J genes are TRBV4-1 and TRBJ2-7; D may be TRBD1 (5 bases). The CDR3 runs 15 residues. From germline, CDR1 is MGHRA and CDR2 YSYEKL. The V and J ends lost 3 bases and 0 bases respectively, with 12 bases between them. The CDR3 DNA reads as TGCGCCAGCAGCCAGGTCGCCAGGGCCTCCTACGAGCAGTACTTC. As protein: CASSQVARASYEQYF.

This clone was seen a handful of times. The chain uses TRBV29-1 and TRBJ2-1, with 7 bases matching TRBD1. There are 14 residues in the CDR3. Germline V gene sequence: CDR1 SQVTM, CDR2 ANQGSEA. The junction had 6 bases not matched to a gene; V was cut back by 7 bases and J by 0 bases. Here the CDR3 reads CSAVRGSSYNEQFF. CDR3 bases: TGCAGCGCTGTCAGGGGGAGCTCCTACAATGAGCAGTTCTTC.

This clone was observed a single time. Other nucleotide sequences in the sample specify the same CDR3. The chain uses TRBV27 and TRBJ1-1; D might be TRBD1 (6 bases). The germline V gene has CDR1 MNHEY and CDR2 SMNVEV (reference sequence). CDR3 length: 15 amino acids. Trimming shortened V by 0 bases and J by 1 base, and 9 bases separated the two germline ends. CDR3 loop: CASSLSGRGNTEAFF. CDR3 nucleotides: TGTGCCAGCAGTTTATCGGGCAGGGGGAACACTGAAGCTTTCTTT.

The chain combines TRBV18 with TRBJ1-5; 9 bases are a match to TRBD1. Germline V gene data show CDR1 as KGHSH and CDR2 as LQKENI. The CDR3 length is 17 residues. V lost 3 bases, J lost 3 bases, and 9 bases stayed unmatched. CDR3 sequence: CASSPRPGTGYNQPQHF. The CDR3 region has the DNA TGTGCCAGCTCACCCCGTCCCGGGACAGGGTACAATCAGCCCCAGCATTTT.

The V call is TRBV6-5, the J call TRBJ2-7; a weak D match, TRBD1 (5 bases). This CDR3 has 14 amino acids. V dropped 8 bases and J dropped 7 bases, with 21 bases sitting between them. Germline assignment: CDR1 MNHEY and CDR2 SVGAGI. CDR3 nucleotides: TGTGCCAGCGCCCCCCGAGACAGCCTTCTGGAGCAGTACTTC. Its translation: CASAPRDSLLEQYF.

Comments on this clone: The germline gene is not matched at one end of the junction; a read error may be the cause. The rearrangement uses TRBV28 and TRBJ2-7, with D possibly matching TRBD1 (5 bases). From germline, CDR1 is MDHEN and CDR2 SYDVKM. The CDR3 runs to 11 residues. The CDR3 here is CASSHRYGQYF. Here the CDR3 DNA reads TGTGCCAGCAGTCACAGGTACGGGCAGTACTTC. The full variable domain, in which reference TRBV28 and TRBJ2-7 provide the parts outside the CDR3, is DVKVTQSSRYLVKRTGEKVFLECVQDMDHENMFWYRQDPGLGLRLIYFSYDVKMKEKGDIPEGYSVSREKKERFSLILESASTNQTSMYLCASSHRYGQYFGPGTRLTVT.

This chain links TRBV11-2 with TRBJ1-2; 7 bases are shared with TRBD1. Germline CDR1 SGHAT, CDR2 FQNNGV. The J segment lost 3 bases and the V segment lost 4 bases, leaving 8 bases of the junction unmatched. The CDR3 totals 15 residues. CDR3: CASSSTGVDYYGYTF. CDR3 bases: TGTGCCAGCAGCTCCACAGGGGTAGACTACTATGGCTACACCTTC.

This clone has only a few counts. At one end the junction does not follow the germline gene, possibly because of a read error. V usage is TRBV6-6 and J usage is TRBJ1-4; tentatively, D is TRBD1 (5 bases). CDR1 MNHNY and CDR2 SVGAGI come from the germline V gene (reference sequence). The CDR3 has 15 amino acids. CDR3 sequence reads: CASTSLGRGNEKLLF. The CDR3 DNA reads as TGTGCCAGCACCTCTTTAGGTAGGGGAAATGAAAAACTGCTTTTT.

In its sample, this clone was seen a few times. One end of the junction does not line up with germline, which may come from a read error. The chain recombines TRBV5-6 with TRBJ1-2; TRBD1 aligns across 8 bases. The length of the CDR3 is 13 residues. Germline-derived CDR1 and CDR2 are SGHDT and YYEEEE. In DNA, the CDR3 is TGTGCCAGCAGATTGGACAGGGAGTATGGCTACACCTTC. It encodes CASRLDREYGYTF. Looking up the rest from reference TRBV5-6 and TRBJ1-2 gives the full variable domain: DAGVTQSPTHLIKTRGQQVTLRCSPKSGHDTVSWYQQALGQGPQFIFQYYEEEERQRGNFPDRFSGHQFPNYSSELNVNALLLGDSALYLCASRLDREYGYTFGSGTRLTVV.

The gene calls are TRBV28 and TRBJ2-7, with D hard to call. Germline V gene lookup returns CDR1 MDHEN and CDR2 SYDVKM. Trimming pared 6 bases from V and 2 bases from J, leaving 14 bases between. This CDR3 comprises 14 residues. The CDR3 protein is CASRPDKFTYEQYF. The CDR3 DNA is TGTGCCAGCAGACCAGACAAATTTACCTACGAGCAGTACTTC.

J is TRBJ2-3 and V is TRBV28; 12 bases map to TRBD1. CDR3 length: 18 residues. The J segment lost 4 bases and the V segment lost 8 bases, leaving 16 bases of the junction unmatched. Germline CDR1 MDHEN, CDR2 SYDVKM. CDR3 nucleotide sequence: TGTGCCAGCGACGTTGGGGTTACCGGGACAGGGGGCCCAGATACGCAGTATTTT. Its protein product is CASDVGVTGTGGPDTQYF.

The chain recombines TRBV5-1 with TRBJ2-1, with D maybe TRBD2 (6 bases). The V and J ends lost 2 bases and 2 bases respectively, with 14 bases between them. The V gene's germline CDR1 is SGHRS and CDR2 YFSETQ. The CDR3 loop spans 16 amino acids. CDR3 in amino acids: CASSFEGGAPYNEQFF. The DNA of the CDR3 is TGCGCCAGCAGCTTCGAGGGCGGGGCTCCCTACAATGAGCAGTTCTTC.

The CDR3 spells CATSRDPGEGIYEQYF. The CDR3 DNA reads as TGTGCCACCAGCAGAGATCCAGGGGAAGGGATCTACGAGCAGTACTTC. The gene calls are TRBV15 and TRBJ2-7, with D perhaps TRBD1 (6 bases). V was clipped by 0 bases and J by 3 bases, with 15 bases between them. Germline loops: CDR1 LNHNV, CDR2 YYDKDF (reference sequence). This CDR3 comprises 16 residues.

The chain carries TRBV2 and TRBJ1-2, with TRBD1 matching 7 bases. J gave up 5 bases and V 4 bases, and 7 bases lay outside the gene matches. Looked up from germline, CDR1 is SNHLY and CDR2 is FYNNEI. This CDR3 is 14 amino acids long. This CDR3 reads CASSADRDRYGYTF. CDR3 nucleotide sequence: TGTGCCAGCAGTGCCGACAGGGACCGTTATGGCTACACCTTC.

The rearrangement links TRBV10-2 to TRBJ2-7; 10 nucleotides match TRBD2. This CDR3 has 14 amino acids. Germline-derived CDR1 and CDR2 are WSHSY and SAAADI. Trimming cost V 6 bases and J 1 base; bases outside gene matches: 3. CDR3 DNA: TGCGCCAGCAGAAGGACTAGCGGATCCTACGAGCAGTACTTC. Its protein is CASRRTSGSYEQYF.

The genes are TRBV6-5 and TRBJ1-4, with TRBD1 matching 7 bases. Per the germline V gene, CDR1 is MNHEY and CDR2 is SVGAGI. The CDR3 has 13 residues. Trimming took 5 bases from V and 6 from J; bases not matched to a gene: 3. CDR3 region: CASSTDRDEKLFF. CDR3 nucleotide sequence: TGTGCCAGCAGTACCGACAGGGATGAAAAACTGTTTTTT.

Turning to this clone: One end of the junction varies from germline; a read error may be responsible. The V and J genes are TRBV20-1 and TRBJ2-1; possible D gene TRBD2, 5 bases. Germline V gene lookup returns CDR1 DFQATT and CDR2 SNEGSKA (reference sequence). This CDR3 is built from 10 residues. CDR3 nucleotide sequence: TGCAGTGCTAGCGGGGTAGAGCGGTTCTTC. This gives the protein CSASGVERFF.

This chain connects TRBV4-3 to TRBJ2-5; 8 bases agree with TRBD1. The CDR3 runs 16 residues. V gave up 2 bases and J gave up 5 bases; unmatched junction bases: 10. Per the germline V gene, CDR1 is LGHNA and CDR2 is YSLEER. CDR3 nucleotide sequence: TGCGCCAGCAGCCAAATCCAGGGGGCAATGGGGGAGACCCAGTACTTC. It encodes CASSQIQGAMGETQYF.

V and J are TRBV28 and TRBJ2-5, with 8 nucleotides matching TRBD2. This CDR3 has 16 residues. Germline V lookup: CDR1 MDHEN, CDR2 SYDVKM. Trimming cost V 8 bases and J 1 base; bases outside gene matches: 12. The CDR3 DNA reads TGTGCCAGCGGTAAACCGAAGCGGGAGCCCCAAGAGACCCAGTACTTC. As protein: CASGKPKREPQETQYF.

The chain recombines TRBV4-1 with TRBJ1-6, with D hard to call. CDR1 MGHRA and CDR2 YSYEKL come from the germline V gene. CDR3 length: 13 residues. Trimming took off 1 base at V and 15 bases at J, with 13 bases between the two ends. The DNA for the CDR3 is TGCGCCAGCAGCCAAGTCATGCCCGGAGGCCTCCACTTT. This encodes CASSQVMPGGLHF.

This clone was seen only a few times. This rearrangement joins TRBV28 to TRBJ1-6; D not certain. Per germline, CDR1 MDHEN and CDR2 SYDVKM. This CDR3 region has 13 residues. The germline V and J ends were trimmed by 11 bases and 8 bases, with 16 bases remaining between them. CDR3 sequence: CAVHTERYSPLHF. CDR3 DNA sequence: TGTGCCGTACACACGGAGCGGTATTCACCCCTCCACTTT.

This CDR3 reads CASSESPLDLQETQYF. The CDR3, as DNA: TGCGCCAGCAGTGAGTCACCACTAGATCTCCAAGAGACCCAGTACTTC. The chain has TRBV10-2 and TRBJ2-5, with TRBD2 as a possible D gene (5 bases). The V end lost 0 bases, the J end lost 1 base, and 12 bases lay between the germline ends. The CDR3 extends over 16 amino acids. Germline CDR1 WSHSY, CDR2 SAAADI.

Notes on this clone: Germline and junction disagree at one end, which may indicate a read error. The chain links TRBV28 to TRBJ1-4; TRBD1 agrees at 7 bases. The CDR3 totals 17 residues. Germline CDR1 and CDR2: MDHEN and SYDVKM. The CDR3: CASSFQPHRGVNEKLLF. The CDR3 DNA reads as TGTGCCAGCAGTTTCCAACCGCACAGGGGAGTTAATGAAAAACTGCTTTTT.